This T cell receptor (beta chain) was observed in a study of blood T cell repertoires in COVID-19. The CDR3 is 15 residues long. Losses at the gene ends were 5 bases for V and 9 bases for J; bases not matched to a gene: 10. The germline V gene encodes CDR1 SGHVS and CDR2 FNYEAQ. TCRdb's copy holds only in-frame clones and misses some; the assay was immunoSEQ multiplex PCR. Here the sample spans roughly 89,000 clones, around three quarters being singletons. This clonotype was obtained from a woman in her 70s with acute or convalescent COVID-19. This sequence joins TRBV7-6 and TRBJ1-6; TRBD1 matches 7 bases. Input material: peripheral blood. Written as DNA, the CDR3 is TGTGCCAGCAGCCCCAGACAGGGCGTGAGTTCACCCCTCCACTTT. Residues: CASSPRQGVSSPLHF.